This passage covers 2 T cell receptor beta chains from one sample sequenced in a study of blood T cell repertoires in COVID-19. Generated by immunoSEQ multiplex PCR, the TCRdb table keeps only in-frame clones and is missing some. The sample gives around 270,000 clones, approximately 80% of which show up once; 4% to 5% is in the top ten. The sequencing input was peripheral blood. Every receptor here comes from a man in his sixties with acute or convalescent COVID-19.

CDR3 in amino acids: CASTASVSYEQYF. The CDR3 coding sequence is TGTGCCAGCACCGCTAGCGTCTCCTACGAGCAGTACTTC. J is TRBJ2-7 and V is TRBV7-2; D is perhaps TRBD2 (6 bases). The CDR3 has 13 amino acids. In germline, CDR1 is SGHTA, CDR2 FQGNSA. Between the trimmed V and J ends, which lost 7 bases and 0 bases, there was a span of 10 bases.

The CDR3 nucleotides read TGTGCCATCAGACAAATAGCGGGAGGGCCCCCCAACAATGAGCAGTTCTTC. It translates to CAIRQIAGGPPNNEQFF. V is TRBV10-3 and J is TRBJ2-1; 11 nucleotides align to TRBD2. The germline gives CDR1 ENHRY, CDR2 SYGVKD. This CDR3 spans 17 amino acids. Trimming cost V 6 bases and J 5 bases; bases outside gene matches: 12.